This T cell receptor beta chain derives from a study of radiotherapy plus CTLA-4 blockade in lung cancer. This CDR3 has 13 amino acids. CDR1 and CDR2 (germline): GTSNPN, SVGIG (reference sequence). The repertoire was sequenced with immunoSEQ multiplex PCR; TCRdb's copy has only in-frame clones and lacks some. The sample shows approximately 40,000 clones, approximately 77% of them seen only once. Comment on this clone: Its ends do not fully match the called genes, so a read error is possible.

The V call is TRBV30, the J call TRBJ2-7; TRBD2 is a possible D gene (6 bases). Sequences were derived from peripheral blood, sampled from a patient treated with radiotherapy plus ipilimumab. This clonotype was obtained from a human donor with non-small cell lung cancer whose response to radiotherapy plus ipilimumab could not be evaluated. The CDR3 reads CAWSSGSGGEQHF. DNA for the CDR3: TGTGCCTGGAGCTCGGGTAGCGGTGGTGAGCAGCACTTC.